These 21 T cell receptor beta chains were sequenced from one sample in a study of blood T cell repertoires in COVID-19. TCRdb's table, derived via immunoSEQ multiplex PCR, lists solely in-frame clones and lacks some. The data contain roughly 120,000 clones, roughly 85% of them singletons. The sequencing input was peripheral blood. The receptors originated from a human donor in a cohort sampled during active COVID-19.

The V and J genes are TRBV15 and TRBJ1-2; D is possibly TRBD1 (5 bases). CDR1 and CDR2 (germline): LNHNV, YYDKDF (reference sequence). This CDR3 has 15 amino acids. V was shortened by 0 bases and J by 8 bases, with 16 bases between the two germline ends. The CDR3 here is CATSRDQAGVRGYTF. For the CDR3, the DNA is TGTGCCACCAGCAGAGATCAGGCGGGGGTTCGAGGCTACACCTTC.

This sequence joins TRBV2 and TRBJ1-5; possibly TRBD1 for D (6 bases). V was cut by 6 bases and J by 7 bases, with 10 bases left in between. CDR1 is SNHLY, CDR2 FYNNEI, per germline. CDR3 length: 12 amino acids. The CDR3 loop reads CASRDSIQPQHF. CDR3 bases: TGTGCCAGCAGGGACAGTATACAGCCCCAGCATTTT.

The chain is built from TRBV5-6 and TRBJ1-6; 7 nucleotides line up with TRBD1. Per germline, CDR1 SGHDT and CDR2 YYEEEE. The CDR3 is 16 residues long. With 4 bases clipped from V and 10 bases from J, the junction kept 14 bases outside the gene matches. This CDR3 is CASSPRLTGWGSPLHF. CDR3 nucleotides: TGTGCCAGCAGCCCGCGGCTGACAGGGTGGGGATCACCCCTCCACTTT.

The genes are TRBV7-3 and TRBJ2-1; unclear D gene. This CDR3 is 16 amino acids long. Between the trimmed V and J ends, which lost 5 bases and 7 bases, there was a span of 21 bases. In germline, CDR1 is SGHTA, CDR2 FQGTGA. The CDR3 loop reads CASSPSPTIVRNEQFF. The CDR3 region has the DNA TGTGCCAGCAGCCCCTCACCTACGATTGTGCGGAATGAGCAGTTCTTC.

The chain carries TRBV6-5 and TRBJ2-7; maybe TRBD2 (7 bases). V lost 7 bases to trimming and J lost 4 bases, with 14 bases between them. Germline CDR1 MNHEY, CDR2 SVGAGI. The CDR3 totals 13 residues. CDR3 sequence: CASTKGGRYEQYF. CDR3 in DNA: TGTGCCAGCACGAAGGGGGGGCGGTACGAGCAGTACTTC.

This chain joins TRBV28 and TRBJ1-1; TRBD1 aligns across 9 bases. The CDR3 extends over 17 amino acids. Germline-derived CDR1 and CDR2 are MDHEN and SYDVKM. After removal of 5 bases from V and 1 base from J, the junction contained 11 bases not matched to a gene. CDR3 amino acids: CASSLLPGQGANTEAFF. The CDR3 DNA reads TGTGCCAGCAGTCTCCTGCCGGGACAGGGTGCGAACACTGAAGCTTTCTTT.

The chain couples TRBV9 to TRBJ2-1; 7 bases fit TRBD2. The germline gives CDR1 SGDLS, CDR2 YYNGEE. The CDR3 contains 15 residues. J gave up 3 bases and V 8 bases, and 11 bases lay outside the gene matches. The CDR3, as DNA: TGTGCCAGTAATATGGGCGGGGGTCTCTACAATGAGCAGTTCTTC. As protein: CASNMGGGLYNEQFF.

The V call is TRBV29-1, the J call TRBJ1-6, with TRBD1 identical over 7 bases. The CDR3 length is 14 residues. Looked up from germline, CDR1 is SQVTM and CDR2 is ANQGSEA. After removal of 6 bases from V and 6 bases from J, the junction contained 8 bases not matched to a gene. CDR3 region: CSVATGRRNSPLHF. The CDR3 DNA is TGCAGCGTCGCGACAGGGCGTCGTAATTCACCCCTCCACTTT.

The chain couples TRBV6-5 to TRBJ2-5; 14 nucleotides agree with TRBD2. Trimming took 6 bases from V and 4 from J; bases not matched to a gene: 4. The germline V gene has CDR1 MNHEY and CDR2 SVGAGI. The CDR3 length is 15 residues. The CDR3 DNA reads TGTGCCAGCAGCTCCGGGACTAGCGGGGGAGAGACCCAGTACTTC. It translates to CASSSGTSGGETQYF.

The table lists this clone with a few counts. The rearrangement joins TRBV6-5 to TRBJ1-5; D not resolved. Trimming took 0 bases from V and 0 from J, leaving 6 bases between them. The CDR3 spans 15 residues. The germline CDR1 and CDR2 sequences are MNHEY and SVGAGI. CDR3 coding DNA: TGTGCCAGCAGTTACTCCCTTTATAGCAATCAGCCCCAGCATTTT. Protein sequence: CASSYSLYSNQPQHF.

On this clone itself: Mismatch with germline at one junction end may stem from a read error. The chain links TRBV20-1 to TRBJ1-2; D might be TRBD1 (5 bases). CDR3 length equals 10 residues. Looked up from germline, CDR1 is DFQATT and CDR2 is SNEGSKA (reference sequence). The CDR3 protein is CSAGPGTFRF. CDR3 coding DNA: TGCAGTGCTGGACCCGGGACTTTCCGCTTC.

V gene TRBV6-2 or TRBV6-3 combines with J gene TRBJ1-1; 10 nucleotides agree with TRBD1. Germline V gene lookup returns CDR1 MNHEY and CDR2 SVGEGT. This CDR3 contains 14 residues. Trimming at V came to 4 bases and at J to 7 bases, leaving 6 bases not matched to a gene. The CDR3 bases are TGTGCCAGCAGTTCGACCGACAGGGGGCTTGAAGCTTTCTTT. Its protein product is CASSSTDRGLEAFF.

This chain connects TRBV6-5 to TRBJ1-4; D unclear. The CDR3 is 13 amino acids. Trimming took off 4 bases at V and 7 bases at J, with 10 bases between the two ends. Germline lookup yields CDR1 MNHEY and CDR2 SVGAGI. The CDR3 sequence: CASSFTPGEKLFF. The CDR3 DNA sequence: TGTGCCAGCAGTTTTACGCCCGGTGAAAAACTGTTTTTT.

The chain employs TRBV11-2 and TRBJ2-7; a possible D gene is TRBD1 (6 bases). The CDR3 is made up of 15 amino acids. V was shortened by 5 bases and J by 8 bases, with 22 bases between the two germline ends. Looked up from germline, CDR1 is SGHAT and CDR2 is FQNNGV. The CDR3 reads CASSAYPDRNLQQYF. DNA for the CDR3: TGTGCCAGCAGCGCCTACCCCGACAGGAATCTCCAGCAGTACTTC. The entire variable domain, with the rest obtained from reference TRBV11-2 and TRBJ2-7, is as follows: EAGVAQSPRYKIIEKRQSVAFWCNPISGHATLYWYQQILGQGPKLLIQFQNNGVVDDSQLPKDRFSAERLKGVDSTLKIQPAKLEDSAVYLCASSAYPDRNLQQYFGPGTRLTVT.

The V call is TRBV7-2, the J call TRBJ1-5; D is unresolved. The germline V gene encodes CDR1 SGHTA and CDR2 FQGNSA. This CDR3 has 13 amino acids. V was pared by 4 bases and J by 7 bases, with 11 bases between. The CDR3: CASSSTFYQPQHF. CDR3 in DNA: TGTGCCAGCAGCTCCACCTTCTACCAGCCCCAGCATTTT. Complete variable domain (other parts from reference TRBV7-2 and TRBJ1-5): GAGVSQSPSNKVTEKGKDVELRCDPISGHTALYWYRQSLGQGLEFLIYFQGNSAPDKSGLPSDRFSAERTGGSVSTLTIQRTQQEDSAVYLCASSSTFYQPQHFGDGTRLSIL.

The chain employs TRBV7-9 and TRBJ2-2, with D uncertain. Germline CDR1 is SEHNR and CDR2 is FQNEAQ (reference sequence). CDR3 size: 13 residues. V was shortened by 2 bases and J by 5 bases, with 6 bases between the two germline ends. CDR3 sequence: CASSLTGTGELFF. CDR3 nucleotides: TGTGCCAGCAGCTTAACCGGGACCGGGGAGCTGTTTTTT.

The chain uses TRBV3-1 (or the pseudogene TRBV3-2) and TRBJ2-1; the match to TRBD1 covers 9 bases. This CDR3 has 15 residues. Germline CDR1 and CDR2: LGHDT and YNNKEL (reference sequence). The junction had 6 bases not matched to a gene; V was cut back by 0 bases and J by 9 bases. CDR3 region: CASSQEWGTGLEQFF. Here the CDR3 DNA reads TGTGCCAGCAGCCAAGAGTGGGGGACAGGGCTTGAGCAGTTCTTC.

This clone was seen a handful of times. CDR3 DNA: TGTGCCAGTCGGGACAGGGGAACTGAAGCTTTCTTT. Residues: CASRDRGTEAFF. This rearrangement joins TRBV19 to TRBJ1-1; 10 bases line up with TRBD1. This CDR3 comprises 12 residues. In germline, CDR1 is LNHDA, CDR2 SQIVND (reference sequence). J lost 5 bases, V lost 8 bases, and 2 bases had no gene match.

This chain links TRBV6-1 with TRBJ2-1; perhaps TRBD1 as D (6 bases). Germline V lookup: CDR1 MNHNS, CDR2 SASEGT. The CDR3 loop spans 13 amino acids. V was shortened by 2 bases and J by 7 bases, with 9 bases between the two germline ends. CDR3 loop: CASSELQGNEQFF. The CDR3 bases are TGTGCCAGCAGTGAACTGCAGGGGAATGAGCAGTTCTTC.

The chain recombines TRBV19 with TRBJ1-2; no clear D. Deletions cut 3 bases from V and 4 bases from J, with 12 bases between. This CDR3 spans 14 amino acids. Germline V gene lookup returns CDR1 LNHDA and CDR2 SQIVND (reference sequence). The CDR3: CASSMSTSSYGYTF. CDR3 sequence (DNA): TGTGCCAGTAGTATGTCGACATCAAGCTATGGCTACACCTTC. The full variable domain, its missing parts supplied by reference TRBV19 and TRBJ1-2, is DGGITQSPKYLFRKEGQNVTLSCEQNLNHDAMYWYRQDPGQGLRLIYYSQIVNDFQKGDIAEGYSVSREKKESFPLTVTSAQKNPTAFYLCASSMSTSSYGYTFGSGTRLTVV.

This chain connects TRBV6-6 to TRBJ1-4, with D perhaps TRBD1 (6 bases). Germline V gives CDR1 MNHNY, CDR2 SVGAGI (reference sequence). Between the trimmed V and J ends, which lost 9 bases and 12 bases, there was a span of 20 bases. CDR3 length: 13 residues. CDR3 sequence: CASKRDDRTELFF. In DNA, the CDR3 is TGTGCCAGTAAGAGGGACGACAGGACTGAACTGTTTTTT.